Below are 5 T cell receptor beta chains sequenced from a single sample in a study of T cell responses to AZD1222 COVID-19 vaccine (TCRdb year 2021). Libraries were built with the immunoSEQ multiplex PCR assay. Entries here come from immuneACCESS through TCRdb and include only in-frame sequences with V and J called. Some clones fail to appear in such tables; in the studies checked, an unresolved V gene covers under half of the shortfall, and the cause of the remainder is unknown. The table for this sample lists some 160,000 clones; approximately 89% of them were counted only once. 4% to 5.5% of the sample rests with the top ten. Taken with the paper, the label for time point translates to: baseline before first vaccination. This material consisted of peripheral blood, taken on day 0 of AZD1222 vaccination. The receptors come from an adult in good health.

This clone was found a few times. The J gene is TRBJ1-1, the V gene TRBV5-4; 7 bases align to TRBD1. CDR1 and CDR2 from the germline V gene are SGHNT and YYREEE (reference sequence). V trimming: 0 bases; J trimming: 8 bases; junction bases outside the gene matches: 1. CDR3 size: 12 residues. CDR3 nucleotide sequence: TGTGCCAGCAGCTTGGCAGGGGGGGAAGCTTTCTTT. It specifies CASSLAGGEAFF.

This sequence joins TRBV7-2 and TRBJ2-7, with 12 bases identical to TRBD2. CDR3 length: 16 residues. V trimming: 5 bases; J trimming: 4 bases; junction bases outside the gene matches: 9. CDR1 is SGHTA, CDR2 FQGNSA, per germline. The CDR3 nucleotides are TGTGCCAGCAGCCCGAGGACTAGCGGGATCGGGTACGAGCAGTACTTC. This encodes CASSPRTSGIGYEQYF.

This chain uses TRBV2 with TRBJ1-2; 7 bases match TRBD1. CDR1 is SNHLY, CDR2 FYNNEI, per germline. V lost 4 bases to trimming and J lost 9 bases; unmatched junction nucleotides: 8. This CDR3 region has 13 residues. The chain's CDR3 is CASSGGTASRYTF. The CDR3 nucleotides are TGTGCCAGCAGTGGGGGGACAGCCTCTCGCTACACCTTC.

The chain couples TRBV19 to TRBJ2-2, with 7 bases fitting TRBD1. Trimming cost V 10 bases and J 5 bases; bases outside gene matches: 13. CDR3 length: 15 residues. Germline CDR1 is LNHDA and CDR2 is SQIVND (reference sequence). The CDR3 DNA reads TGTGCCACCCAAATAATGACAGGGAAAACCGGGGAGCTGTTTTTT. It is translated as CATQIMTGKTGELFF. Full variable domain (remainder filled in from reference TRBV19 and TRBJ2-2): DGGITQSPKYLFRKEGQNVTLSCEQNLNHDAMYWYRQDPGQGLRLIYYSQIVNDFQKGDIAEGYSVSREKKESFPLTVTSAQKNPTAFYLCATQIMTGKTGELFFGEGSRLTVL.

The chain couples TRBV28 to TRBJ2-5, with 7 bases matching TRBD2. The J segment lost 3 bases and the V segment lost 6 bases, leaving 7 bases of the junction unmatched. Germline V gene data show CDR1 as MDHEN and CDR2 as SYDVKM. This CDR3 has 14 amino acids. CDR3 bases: TGTGCCAGCAGCCGTCGGGGAGGGAAAGAGACCCAGTACTTC. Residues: CASSRRGGKETQYF.